A selection of T cell receptor beta chains follows, all from one sample in a study of blood T cell repertoires in COVID-19. Assay used: immunoSEQ multiplex PCR; TCRdb lists only in-frame clones, some missing. The table shows some 140,000 clones, with 65% to 80% occurring only once. The sequencing input was peripheral blood. The receptors stem from a man aged 60 to 75 with acute or convalescent COVID-19. Both conserved end residues are part of each CDR3. The D gene is left open where the match is weak. Size is stated for part of the rows, as once, few or many counts, or as a class when the clone is expanded.

v_gene	abundance	j_gene	d_gene	CDR3aa
TRBV6-2/TRBV6-3	.	TRBJ2-7	TRBD1	CASSYRGRSYEQYF
TRBV25-1	.	TRBJ1-2	.	CASSERFGSGGYTF
TRBV2	.	TRBJ2-2	TRBD2	CASSAGTSGNTGELFF
TRBV7-9	once	TRBJ2-2	.	CASSLAGGPGELFF
TRBV5-8	.	TRBJ1-6	TRBD1	CASSFDIGQGNSPLHF
TRBV18	.	TRBJ1-5	.	CASSPARGAPQHF
TRBV11-2	.	TRBJ2-7	TRBD1	CASSDGTGSYEQYF
TRBV5-1	.	TRBJ2-7	TRBD1	CASSPGTGGKYF
TRBV19	.	TRBJ2-1	TRBD2	CASSRLAGGPDNEQFF
TRBV5-4	.	TRBJ2-1	TRBD2	CASSSDSGTNNEQFF
TRBV30	.	TRBJ2-5	TRBD2	CAWSLPSGMKTQYF
TRBV19	.	TRBJ2-1	.	CASSSRGGYPLF
TRBV11-2	few	TRBJ1-5	.	CASSLEGGEGQPQHF
TRBV5-1	.	TRBJ2-5	.	CASSLGTAGETQYF
TRBV6-5	.	TRBJ1-6	TRBD1	CASEGQGNSPLHF
TRBV7-2	.	TRBJ1-4	.	CASSQGGGTNEKLFF
TRBV28	.	TRBJ2-5	TRBD2	CASSLGGLAGGGQETQYF
TRBV19	.	TRBJ2-3	TRBD2	CASRVLGGSTDTQYF
TRBV27	.	TRBJ1-5	.	CASSFLKDISRNQPQHF
TRBV29-1	.	TRBJ1-1	.	CSAEGGTYTEAFF
TRBV24-1	.	TRBJ2-1	.	CATSDRRGAYNEQFF
TRBV10-3	.	TRBJ2-2	.	CAISAPSGGELFF
TRBV4-1	few	TRBJ1-1	TRBD1	CASARDSSNTEAFF
TRBV11-3	.	TRBJ1-2	.	CARPRQAVASGGYTF
TRBV10-3	.	TRBJ2-1	.	CAISSFPTGEQFF
TRBV19	.	TRBJ1-4	.	CASSDGGANEKLFF